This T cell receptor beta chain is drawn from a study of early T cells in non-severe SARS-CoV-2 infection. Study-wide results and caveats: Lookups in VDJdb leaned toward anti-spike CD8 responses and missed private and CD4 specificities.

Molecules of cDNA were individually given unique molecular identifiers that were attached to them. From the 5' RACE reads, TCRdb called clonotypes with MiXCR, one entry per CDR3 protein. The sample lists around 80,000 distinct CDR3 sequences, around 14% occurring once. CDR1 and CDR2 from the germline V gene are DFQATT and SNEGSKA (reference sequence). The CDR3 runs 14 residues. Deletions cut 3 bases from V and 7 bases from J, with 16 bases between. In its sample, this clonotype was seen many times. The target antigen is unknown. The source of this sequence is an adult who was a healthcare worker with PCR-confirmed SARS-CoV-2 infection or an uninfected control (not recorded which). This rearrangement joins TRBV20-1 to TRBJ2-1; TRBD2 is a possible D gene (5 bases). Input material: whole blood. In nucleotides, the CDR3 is TGCAGTGCTAGCACCCCCCAGCGGTCGAATGAGCAGTTCTTC. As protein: CSASTPQRSNEQFF.